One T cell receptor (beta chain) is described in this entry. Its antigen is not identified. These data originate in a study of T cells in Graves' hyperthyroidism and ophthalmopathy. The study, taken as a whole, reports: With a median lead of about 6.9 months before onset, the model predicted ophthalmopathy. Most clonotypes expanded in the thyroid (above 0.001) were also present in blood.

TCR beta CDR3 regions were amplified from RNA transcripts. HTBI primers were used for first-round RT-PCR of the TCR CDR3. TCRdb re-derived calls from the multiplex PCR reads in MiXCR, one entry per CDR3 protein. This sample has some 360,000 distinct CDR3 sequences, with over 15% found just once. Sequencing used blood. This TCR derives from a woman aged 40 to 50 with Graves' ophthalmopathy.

The DNA for the CDR3 is TGTGCCAGCGGTCGGACAGGGTGGAACTATGGCTACACCTTC. Amino acid sequence: CASGRTGWNYGYTF. The chain joins TRBV6-2 or TRBV6-3 to TRBJ1-2; 8 positions agree with TRBD1. Trimming cost V 8 bases and J 2 bases; bases outside gene matches: 7. The V gene's germline CDR1 is MNHEY and CDR2 SVGEGT. There are 14 residues in the CDR3.